This entry lists 18 T cell receptor beta chains sequenced from one sample in a study of blood T cells in healthy people across ages. Primers used in a second PCR of about 6 to 11 cycles were a sample-barcoded 5' primer and a J-beta primer mix. One entry per CDR3 protein results from TCRdb running MiXCR on the 5' RACE reads. The sample includes approximately 1,000,000 distinct CDR3 sequences, roughly 45% of them seen just once. The sequenced material came from blood. The receptors come from a woman aged 55-69 years in good health.

V gene TRBV21-1 combines with J gene TRBJ2-7; no check of the table's D call, TRBD2, against the DNA was made. TRBV21-1 is labeled a pseudogene. The CDR3 loop spans 18 amino acids. The CDR3 reads CASSKENSGRASSYEQYF. The CDR3 DNA reads as TGTGCCAGCAGCAAAGAGAATAGCGGGAGGGCTAGCTCCTACGAGCAGTACTTC.

This clonotype was counted between two and nine times. This chain connects TRBV10-3 to TRBJ2-7; 12 positions agree with TRBD2. Per the germline V gene, CDR1 is ENHRY and CDR2 is SYGVKD. V was pared by 8 bases and J by 3 bases, with 5 bases of the junction left unmatched. This CDR3 has 14 amino acids. The CDR3 DNA follows: TGTGCCATCCAACTAGCGGGAGGCCTCTACGAGCAGTACTTC. Its protein is CAIQLAGGLYEQYF.

The chain uses TRBV30 and TRBJ1-1; D uncertain. The CDR3 totals 14 residues. The V gene lost 0 bases and the J gene lost 1 base, with 9 bases spanning the gap. Germline CDR1 reads GTSNPN; CDR2 reads SVGIG (reference sequence). CDR3 bases: TGTGCCTGGAGTGTGGTCGGTGGGAACACTGAAGCTTTCTTT. Translation gives CAWSVVGGNTEAFF.

There are a few counts of this clonotype. V is TRBV5-4 and J is TRBJ1-2, with 7 nucleotides matching TRBD1. V shed 3 bases and J 5 bases; nucleotides not matched to a gene: 7. This CDR3 is 14 amino acids long. Germline V lookup: CDR1 SGHNT, CDR2 YYREEE (reference sequence). CDR3 in DNA: TGTGCCAGCAGCTCCGGACAGGAAACTTATGGCTACACCTTC. Amino acid sequence: CASSSGQETYGYTF.

This clonotype was counted a few times. This rearrangement joins TRBV9 to TRBJ2-7, with D possibly being TRBD1 or TRBD2 (5 bases each). CDR3 length: 14 amino acids. The V gene's germline CDR1 is SGDLS and CDR2 YYNGEE. V lost 4 bases, J lost 2 bases, and 13 bases lay in between. CDR3 region: CASSKGTGPYEQYF. The CDR3 nucleotides read TGTGCCAGCAGCAAGGGGACGGGACCCTACGAGCAGTACTTC. The full variable domain, its missing parts supplied by reference TRBV9 and TRBJ2-7, is DSGVTQTPKHLITATGQRVTLRCSPRSGDLSVYWYQQSLDQGLQFLIQYYNGEERAKGNILERFSAQQFPDLHSELNLSSLELGDSALYFCASSKGTGPYEQYFGPGTRLTVT.

This chain's CDR3 is CASRTGGGNSYEQYF. The CDR3 region has the DNA TGTGCCAGCAGGACCGGGGGCGGGAACTCCTACGAGCAGTACTTC. The chain employs TRBV6-5 and TRBJ2-7; D could derive from TRBD1 or TRBD2 (6 bases each). The germline gives CDR1 MNHEY, CDR2 SVGAGI. V was clipped by 6 bases and J by 0 bases, with 15 bases between them. This CDR3 region has 15 residues.

The V call is TRBV18, the J call TRBJ2-5, with a weak D call TRBD2 (5 bases). The CDR3 consists of 12 residues. Trimming took 2 bases from V and 6 from J, leaving 7 bases between them. Per the germline V gene, CDR1 is KGHSH and CDR2 is LQKENI. This CDR3 is CASSPIAKTQYF. As DNA, the CDR3 is TGTGCCAGCTCACCAATAGCGAAGACCCAGTACTTC.

The J gene is TRBJ2-1, the V gene TRBV5-1, with 11 nucleotides matching TRBD2. The germline V gene has CDR1 SGHRS and CDR2 YFSETQ. The CDR3 runs 16 residues. Trimming removed 3 bases from V and 5 bases from J; junction bases left unmatched: 7. The CDR3 sequence is CASSSGTSGNHNEQFF. As DNA, the CDR3 is TGCGCCAGCAGCTCCGGGACTAGCGGAAATCACAATGAGCAGTTCTTC.

The chain couples TRBV5-1 to TRBJ2-7; D is possibly TRBD1 (5 bases). The V end lost 3 bases, the J end lost 6 bases, and 22 bases lay between the germline ends. This CDR3 has 16 amino acids. CDR1 SGHRS and CDR2 YFSETQ come from the germline V gene. The CDR3 protein is CASSSQGATTIREQYF. CDR3 coding DNA: TGCGCCAGCAGCTCCCAGGGTGCCACCACAATACGCGAGCAGTACTTC.

Only a few counts were recorded for this clonotype. The rearrangement uses TRBV20-1 and TRBJ2-1; either TRBD1 or TRBD2 may supply D (5 bases each). The germline V gene has CDR1 DFQATT and CDR2 SNEGSKA (reference sequence). V was cut by 8 bases and J by 7 bases, with 21 bases left in between. The CDR3 has 14 amino acids. CDR3 DNA sequence: TGCAGTATGGCCCGGGACGCACGAATGAATGAGCAGTTCTTC. Protein: CSMARDARMNEQFF.

V gene TRBV6-5 combines with J gene TRBJ1-2; TRBD1 aligns across 7 bases. Trimming cost V 7 bases and J 5 bases; bases outside gene matches: 13. CDR1 is MNHEY and CDR2 is SVGAGI in the germline V gene. This CDR3 is built from 15 residues. The DNA of the CDR3 is TGTGCCAGCACCAACAAGGGAATACAGGGGTATGGCTACACCTTC. Amino acid sequence: CASTNKGIQGYGYTF.

The chain has TRBV7-9 and TRBJ2-3; TRBD2 aligns across 7 bases. CDR1 SEHNR and CDR2 FQNEAQ come from the germline V gene (reference sequence). V was clipped by 6 bases and J by 3 bases; unmatched bases: 12. The length of the CDR3 is 16 residues. The CDR3 DNA sequence: TGTGCCAGCAGACCAACAACCGGGGGGTTTACAGATACGCAGTATTTT. Protein sequence: CASRPTTGGFTDTQYF. Combining the CDR3 with reference TRBV7-9 and TRBJ2-3 gives the whole variable domain DTGVSQNPRHKITKRGQNVTFRCDPISEHNRLYWYRQTLGQGPEFLTYFQNEAQLEKSRLLSDRFSAERPKGSFSTLEIQRTEQGDSAMYLCASRPTTGGFTDTQYFGPGTRLTVL.

The rearrangement links TRBV29-1 to TRBJ2-1, with TRBD2 as a possible D gene (6 bases). The J call may not be correct, given that the DNA end is closer to TRBJ2-7. The CDR3 is 12 residues long. Looked up from germline, CDR1 is SQVTM and CDR2 is ANQGSEA. This CDR3 reads CSVGDSGNEQYF. CDR3 DNA: TGCAGCGTTGGGGATAGCGGCAATGAGCAGTACTTC.

This chain joins TRBV12-3 or TRBV12-4 and TRBJ2-1; D is uncertain. V dropped 0 bases and J dropped 2 bases, with 8 bases sitting between them. The CDR3 runs 15 residues. The CDR3 DNA reads TGTGCCAGCAGTTTAGCGAGCCTACCCTACAATGAGCAGTTCTTC. Its translation: CASSLASLPYNEQFF.

The CDR3 DNA follows: TGCGCCAGCAGCAACAAGGACAGGGGGCCGGAGACCCAGTACTTC. This codes for CASSNKDRGPETQYF. V and J are TRBV5-1 and TRBJ2-5; 11 nucleotides match TRBD1. The trim removed 4 bases at V and 5 bases at J, leaving 7 bases unmatched. The CDR3 runs to 15 residues. The germline V gene has CDR1 SGHRS and CDR2 YFSETQ.

In this sample, this clonotype turned up a few times. The rearrangement uses TRBV6-5 and TRBJ2-4; D may correspond to TRBD1 or TRBD2 (6 bases each). The J call is doubtful: the DNA matches TRBJ2-7 better. This CDR3 region has 16 residues. Germline V gene data show CDR1 as MNHEY and CDR2 as SVGAGI. The CDR3 loop is CASSYDWGAVVYEQYF. The CDR3 coding sequence is TGTGCCAGCAGTTACGATTGGGGGGCCGTCGTCTACGAGCAGTACTTC.

V usage is TRBV13 and J usage is TRBJ2-1; TRBD2 agrees at 13 bases. Looked up from germline, CDR1 is PRHDT and CDR2 is FYEKMQ (reference sequence). V trimming: 4 bases; J trimming: 4 bases; junction bases outside the gene matches: 7. This CDR3 region has 17 residues. CDR3 coding DNA: TGTGCCAGCAGCTCAATAGGGACTAGCGGGACTTACAATGAGCAGTTCTTC. Translation: CASSSIGTSGTYNEQFF.

The chain employs TRBV5-5 and TRBJ2-3; 9 nucleotides line up with TRBD2. V shed 4 bases and J 5 bases; nucleotides not matched to a gene: 8. The CDR3 consists of 15 residues. From germline, CDR1 is SGHKS and CDR2 YYEKEE (reference sequence). CDR3 region: CASSVSGSFGDTQYF. CDR3 DNA sequence: TGTGCCAGCAGCGTTAGCGGGAGTTTTGGAGATACGCAGTATTTT.